Below, 20 T cell receptor beta chains from the same sample are listed, as sequenced in a study of T cells in Graves' hyperthyroidism and ophthalmopathy. The TCR beta CDR3 regions underwent amplification using RNA transcripts as the source. The TCR CDR3 was amplified in a first-round RT-PCR using the HTBI primer set. TCRdb reprocessed the multiplex PCR reads with MiXCR, giving one entry per CDR3 protein. The sample lists around 600,000 distinct CDR3 sequences, about 45% occurring once. The specimen was peripheral blood or thyroid tissue (not recorded which). Receptor source: an adult man with Graves' disease, either hyperthyroidism or ophthalmopathy (not recorded which).

For this clonotype: The junction departs from the called germline gene at one end, perhaps through a read error. The rearrangement uses TRBV7-9 and TRBJ1-1, with D possibly being TRBD1 (5 bases). This CDR3 contains 17 residues. Germline CDR1 SEHNR, CDR2 FQNEAQ (reference sequence). The CDR3 reads CASSQEVPGTINTEAFF. The CDR3 bases are TGCGCCAGCAGCCAAGAAGTGCCCGGGACGATCAACACTGAAGCTTTCTTT. The whole variable domain, remainder taken from reference TRBV7-9 and TRBJ1-1, is DTGVSQNPRHKITKRGQNVTFRCDPISEHNRLYWYRQTLGQGPEFLTYFQNEAQLEKSRLLSDRFSAERPKGSFSTLEIQRTEQGDSAMYLCASSQEVPGTINTEAFFGQGTRLTVV.

This clonotype appeared a few times. This rearrangement joins TRBV7-2 to TRBJ1-1, with no clear D. Germline V CDR1 and CDR2: SGHTA, FQGNSA. V dropped 1 base and J dropped 5 bases, with 17 bases sitting between them. The CDR3 contains 16 residues. DNA for the CDR3: TGTGCCAGCAGCTTAGATCGGATGGGGTTTGGAACTGAAGCTTTCTTT. Its protein is CASSLDRMGFGTEAFF.

This clonotype occurred many times. This chain connects TRBV7-3 to TRBJ2-5, with D perhaps TRBD1 (5 bases). Germline values: CDR1 SGHTA, CDR2 FQGTGA. The CDR3 loop spans 15 amino acids. The V end was cut by 7 bases, the J end by 4 bases, with 19 bases between. CDR3 residues: CASTSTGAVGETQYF. Here the CDR3 DNA reads TGTGCCAGCACCTCGACTGGGGCGGTTGGAGAGACCCAGTACTTC.

The chain combines TRBV20-1 with TRBJ1-6; TRBD1 matches 10 bases. CDR3 length equals 16 residues. Germline CDR1 reads DFQATT; CDR2 reads SNEGSKA (reference sequence). Losses at the gene ends were 5 bases for V and 7 bases for J; bases not matched to a gene: 11. CDR3 nucleotides: TGCAGTGCTCGGCACCGGGACAGGGGATTCAATTCACCCCTCCACTTT. Residues: CSARHRDRGFNSPLHF.

The chain recombines TRBV7-8 with TRBJ1-6; perhaps TRBD1 as D (6 bases). Germline loops: CDR1 SGHVS, CDR2 FQNEAQ. Between the trimmed V and J ends, which lost 6 bases and 8 bases, there was a span of 17 bases. This CDR3 contains 15 residues. Written as DNA, the CDR3 is TGTGCCAGCAGTTACTCGTTAGGGGGGGATTCACCCCTCCACTTT. The encoded protein is CASSYSLGGDSPLHF. The full variable domain, its missing parts supplied by reference TRBV7-8 and TRBJ1-6, is GAGVSQSPRYKVAKRGQDVALRCDPISGHVSLFWYQQALGQGPEFLTYFQNEAQLDKSGLPSDRFFAERPEGSVSTLKIQRTQQEDSAVYLCASSYSLGGDSPLHFGNGTRLTVT.

A remark on this clonotype: One junction end does not reproduce the germline sequence, and a read error may be involved. The CDR3 reads CTISEGTVNTGELFF. CDR3 in DNA: TGTACCATCAGTGAAGGGACGGTGAACACCGGGGAGCTGTTTTTT. The V call is TRBV10-3, the J call TRBJ2-2; D is perhaps TRBD1 or TRBD2 (5 bases each). The V gene's germline CDR1 is ENHRY and CDR2 SYGVKD. CDR3 length: 15 amino acids.

This clonotype has only one observation. This chain uses TRBV5-1 with TRBJ1-4; the match to TRBD1 covers 10 bases. V lost 0 bases and J lost 7; bases outside the gene matches: 3. Per germline, CDR1 SGHRS and CDR2 YFSETQ. The CDR3 is made up of 15 amino acids. The CDR3 is CASSLGGDRGEKLFF. The CDR3 bases are TGCGCCAGCAGCTTGGGCGGGGACAGGGGTGAAAAACTGTTTTTT.

In regard to this clonotype: A much larger clone is a single base away; this may be a read error. The chain has TRBV15 and TRBJ2-2; no clear D. CDR1 and CDR2 (germline): LNHNV, YYDKDF (reference sequence). Trimming removed 4 bases at V and 2 bases at J, with 5 bases between. This CDR3 is 13 amino acids long. CDR3 DNA: TGTGCCACCAGCACAATCAACACCGGGGAGCTGTTTTTT. This codes for CATSTINTGELFF.

The V call is TRBV10-3, the J call TRBJ1-1, with a tentative D call TRBD1 (5 bases). CDR1 and CDR2 from the germline V gene are ENHRY and SYGVKD. Trimming left V 6 bases short and J 3 bases short, with 14 bases between. The CDR3 covers 14 residues. Written as DNA, the CDR3 is TGTGCCATCAGACATACAGGTCGGGACACTGAAGCTTTCTTT. It is translated as CAIRHTGRDTEAFF.

V gene TRBV5-1 combines with J gene TRBJ2-7, with 9 nucleotides matching TRBD1. This CDR3 is 15 amino acids long. With V trimmed by 4 bases and J by 7 bases, 12 bases remained unmatched. Germline lookup yields CDR1 SGHRS and CDR2 YFSETQ. The CDR3 coding sequence is TGCGCCAGCAGCCCCCGGACAGGGGAGATCAGGGAGCAGTACTTC. Its protein product is CASSPRTGEIREQYF.

There are many counts of this clonotype. CDR3 amino acids: CATSEGVAAFF. As DNA, the CDR3 is TGTGCCACCAGTGAAGGGGTTGCAGCTTTCTTT. This rearrangement joins TRBV15 to TRBJ1-1; D is possibly TRBD1 (5 bases). Between the trimmed V and J ends, which lost 6 bases and 10 bases, there was a span of 12 bases. The CDR3 runs to 11 residues. Germline assignment: CDR1 LNHNV and CDR2 YYDKDF (reference sequence).

The rearrangement joins TRBV10-3 to TRBJ2-7; D ambiguous. The CDR3 sequence is 11 residues long. Germline CDR1 ENHRY, CDR2 SYGVKD. V shed 7 bases and J shed 3 bases, with 7 bases lying between them. In DNA, the CDR3 is TGTGCCATCAAGGGCGGCTACGAGCAGTACTTC. Its translation: CAIKGGYEQYF.

The rearrangement links TRBV6-6 to TRBJ1-2; possible D gene TRBD1, 6 bases. The V end was cut by 0 bases, the J end by 4 bases, with 6 bases between. This CDR3 has 13 amino acids. Per the germline V gene, CDR1 is MNHNY and CDR2 is SVGAGI (reference sequence). In DNA form, the CDR3 reads TGTGCCAGCAGTTACTCGGACAGCTATGGCTACACCTTC. Protein product: CASSYSDSYGYTF.

This chain links TRBV29-1 with TRBJ1-1; 7 bases are a match to TRBD1. Germline CDR1 SQVTM, CDR2 ANQGSEA. CDR3 length: 13 amino acids. V was pared by 6 bases and J by 2 bases, with 6 bases of the junction left unmatched. The CDR3 loop reads CSVRRQGNTEAFF. In DNA, the CDR3 is TGCAGCGTGAGGCGACAGGGAAACACTGAAGCTTTCTTT.

CDR3 bases: TGTGCCAGCAGTGAAGGGGAGCGGGGCTACACCTTC. Encoded protein: CASSEGERGYTF. V and J are TRBV2 and TRBJ1-2; D ambiguous. This CDR3 spans 12 amino acids. The V gene's germline CDR1 is SNHLY and CDR2 FYNNEI. Trimming took off 1 base at V and 8 bases at J, with 8 bases between the two ends.

The chain uses TRBV29-1 and TRBJ1-4; TRBD1 matches at 8 bases. Germline-derived CDR1 and CDR2 are SQVTM and ANQGSEA. The CDR3 covers 11 residues. Trimming cost V 6 bases and J 13 bases; bases outside gene matches: 7. The DNA of the CDR3 is TGCAGCGTCTCGACAGGGGCAGCACTGTTTTTT. It yields the protein CSVSTGAALFF. The variable domain in full, completed from reference TRBV29-1 and TRBJ1-4, reads SAVISQKPSRDICQRGTSLTIQCQVDSQVTMMFWYRQQPGQSLTLIATANQGSEATYESGFVIDKFPISRPNLTFSTLTVSNMSPEDSSIYLCSVSTGAALFFGSGTQLSVL.

This clonotype was recorded at least ten times. The rearrangement joins TRBV29-1 to TRBJ1-5; TRBD1 might be the D (5 bases). The CDR3 has 14 amino acids. Germline lookup yields CDR1 SQVTM and CDR2 ANQGSEA. Trimming shortened V by 6 bases and J by 0 bases, and 12 bases separated the two germline ends. This CDR3 reads CSVAGTDSNQPQHF. CDR3 coding DNA: TGCAGCGTCGCCGGGACGGATAGCAATCAGCCCCAGCATTTT.

The chain uses TRBV19 and TRBJ1-2, with D possibly being TRBD1 (6 bases). The V end was cut by 4 bases, the J end by 2 bases, with 14 bases between. Germline V lookup: CDR1 LNHDA, CDR2 SQIVND (reference sequence). This CDR3 region has 15 residues. CDR3 protein: CASSTAYRENYGYTF. In nucleotides, the CDR3 is TGTGCCAGTAGTACTGCGTACAGGGAGAACTATGGCTACACCTTC. Drawing the rest from reference TRBV19 and TRBJ1-2, the complete variable domain is DGGITQSPKYLFRKEGQNVTLSCEQNLNHDAMYWYRQDPGQGLRLIYYSQIVNDFQKGDIAEGYSVSREKKESFPLTVTSAQKNPTAFYLCASSTAYRENYGYTFGSGTRLTVV.

This clonotype was seen once. CDR3 amino acids: CAIHDMNTEAFF. In nucleotides, the CDR3 is TGTGCTATACATGACATGAACACTGAAGCTTTCTTT. J is TRBJ1-1 and V is TRBV10-3; no definite D call. The CDR3 length is 12 residues. Looked up from germline, CDR1 is ENHRY and CDR2 is SYGVKD.

The chain is built from TRBV2 and TRBJ2-7, with TRBD1 as a possible D gene (5 bases). The V and J ends lost 7 bases and 7 bases respectively, with 14 bases between them. Looked up from germline, CDR1 is SNHLY and CDR2 is FYNNEI. The CDR3 covers 12 residues. CDR3 in DNA: TGTGCCAGCATGGTGACAGCCCAAGAGCAGTACTTC. It encodes CASMVTAQEQYF. The entire variable domain, with the rest obtained from reference TRBV2 and TRBJ2-7, is as follows: EPEVTQTPSHQVTQMGQEVILRCVPISNHLYFYWYRQILGQKVEFLVSFYNNEISEKSEIFDDQFSVERPDGSNFTLKIRSTKLEDSAMYFCASMVTAQEQYFGPGTRLTVT.